The 10 T cell receptor beta chains listed next were all sequenced from one sample in a study of blood T cell repertoires in COVID-19 (dated by TCRdb to the early 2020s). Library preparation was by the immunoSEQ multiplex PCR assay. TCRdb took over this immuneACCESS table, retaining in-frame rearrangements with V and J assigned. Such tables are incomplete; in checked studies, under half of the missing clones stem from an unresolved V gene, and the remainder is unexplained. Across this sample there are 350,000 to 500,000 clones, with roughly 88% seen only once. Of the sample, about 1.5% falls within the top ten clones. Sequenced sample: PBMCs or T cells enriched from blood (not recorded which). These receptors all stem from a woman in her late teens or twenties who had been exposed to COVID-19.

The chain links TRBV4-3 to TRBJ2-1; 7 nucleotides align to TRBD2. The germline V gene has CDR1 LGHNA and CDR2 YSLEER. With V trimmed by 6 bases and J by 6 bases, 5 bases remained unmatched. This CDR3 is 13 amino acids long. The CDR3 is CASSQRGSNEQFF. The CDR3 bases are TGCGCCAGCAGTCAGCGGGGATCCAATGAGCAGTTCTTC.

This clone was picked up one time. The V gene is TRBV27, the J gene TRBJ1-6; 7 bases align to TRBD1. This CDR3 region has 13 residues. V trimming: 2 bases; J trimming: 14 bases; junction bases outside the gene matches: 6. Germline V lookup: CDR1 MNHEY, CDR2 SMNVEV (reference sequence). The CDR3 DNA reads TGTGCCAGCAGTTTACAGGGGGGCTTCGCCCTCCACTTT. Amino acids: CASSLQGGFALHF.

The rearrangement joins TRBV18 to TRBJ1-3, with TRBD1 as a possible D gene (6 bases). Germline V gene data show CDR1 as KGHSH and CDR2 as LQKENI. This CDR3 has 16 residues. Trimming took 0 bases from V and 0 from J, leaving 9 bases between them. In DNA, the CDR3 is TGTGCCAGCTCACCACCGCAGGGGCGCTCTGGAAACACCATATATTTT. Its protein is CASSPPQGRSGNTIYF.

The rearrangement links TRBV28 to TRBJ1-6; D call uncertain. This CDR3 has 13 amino acids. The germline V and J ends were trimmed by 7 bases and 13 bases, with 17 bases remaining between them. Germline assignment: CDR1 MDHEN and CDR2 SYDVKM. The CDR3 DNA follows: TGTGCCAGCACCGCGGGGAATTATCACCCCCTCCACTTT. Encoded protein: CASTAGNYHPLHF.

The gene calls are TRBV28 and TRBJ1-1, with D maybe TRBD1 (6 bases). The ends were cut back, 6 bases at V and 3 bases at J, with 11 bases in the middle. This CDR3 is built from 13 residues. The germline CDR1 and CDR2 sequences are MDHEN and SYDVKM. The DNA of the CDR3 is TGTGCCAGCAGGAGAACAGGGTACACTGAAGCTTTCTTT. Encoded protein: CASRRTGYTEAFF.

J is TRBJ1-3 and V is TRBV19, with D perhaps matching TRBD1 (6 bases). Per the germline V gene, CDR1 is LNHDA and CDR2 is SQIVND (reference sequence). This CDR3 comprises 15 residues. V gave up 3 bases and J gave up 0 bases, with 9 bases separating them. CDR3 residues: CASSMGHFSGNTIYF. The CDR3 DNA follows: TGTGCCAGTAGTATGGGACATTTCTCTGGAAACACCATATATTTT. Full variable domain (remainder filled in from reference TRBV19 and TRBJ1-3): DGGITQSPKYLFRKEGQNVTLSCEQNLNHDAMYWYRQDPGQGLRLIYYSQIVNDFQKGDIAEGYSVSREKKESFPLTVTSAQKNPTAFYLCASSMGHFSGNTIYFGEGSWLTVV.

V and J are TRBV7-8 and TRBJ2-1; 14 nucleotides align to TRBD2. CDR3 length: 21 amino acids. V gave up 2 bases and J gave up 7 bases; unmatched junction bases: 19. Germline V gene data show CDR1 as SGHVS and CDR2 as FQNEAQ. The CDR3, as DNA: TGTGCCAGCAGCTTATATGGGCAAACCCCCGGGACTAGCGGGGGCTCTAATGAGCAGTTCTTC. Translation: CASSLYGQTPGTSGGSNEQFF.

The chain employs TRBV2 and TRBJ1-1, with 8 bases identical to TRBD1. Germline V gene lookup returns CDR1 SNHLY and CDR2 FYNNEI. The ends lost 7 bases at V and 4 bases at J; junction bases unmatched: 5. This CDR3 region has 13 residues. CDR3: CASTKDRATEAFF. In DNA, the CDR3 is TGTGCCAGCACCAAGGACAGGGCCACTGAAGCTTTCTTT.

This clone has just a few counts. The chain couples TRBV6-2 or TRBV6-3 to TRBJ2-5, with D maybe TRBD2 (5 bases). This CDR3 has 13 residues. Trimming took 6 bases from V and 5 from J, leaving 13 bases between them. Germline V gene lookup returns CDR1 MNHEY and CDR2 SVGEGT. As DNA, the CDR3 is TGTGCCAGCAGCTCCGGACTGTCGGAGACCCAGTACTTC. Translation: CASSSGLSETQYF.

The chain carries TRBV10-3 and TRBJ2-5; 12 nucleotides align to TRBD2. V lost 0 bases, J lost 4 bases, and 9 bases stayed unmatched. The CDR3 length is 18 residues. Germline-derived CDR1 and CDR2 are ENHRY and SYGVKD. CDR3 protein: CAISESNLAGGQGETQYF. CDR3 nucleotides: TGTGCCATCAGTGAGTCGAATCTAGCGGGAGGGCAGGGAGAGACCCAGTACTTC.